The next 21 T cell receptor beta chains were all read from a single sample in a study of shared clonotypes between healthy human individuals (TCRdb year 2020). Receptor libraries were prepared by the immunoSEQ multiplex PCR assay. TCRdb re-hosts the immuneACCESS table, in-frame sequences only. Its copies lack some clones; in the studies checked, an unresolved V gene accounts for under half of them, and the cause for the rest is not known. A total of under 200,000 clones appear in this sample, just under 95% of them only once. The top ten clonotypes cover more than 0.065% of the sample. The specimen was naive CD4+ T cells sorted from blood. The sample's cell subset or site label, in plain terms: CD45RA+ positively selected. These receptors were taken from a woman in her thirties in good health.

This sequence joins TRBV5-8 and TRBJ1-5; no reliable D call. V dropped 5 bases and J dropped 0 bases, with 18 bases sitting between them. The CDR3 spans 17 residues. Germline V gene data show CDR1 as SGHTS and CDR2 as YDEGEE. CDR3 sequence reads: CASRPYKLIFSNQPQHF. For the CDR3, the DNA is TGTGCCAGCAGACCGTATAAACTAATTTTTAGCAATCAGCCCCAGCATTTT. Supplemented by reference TRBV5-8 and TRBJ1-5, the full variable domain reads EAGVTQSPTHLIKTRGQQATLRCSPISGHTSVYWYQQALGLGLQFLLWYDEGEERNRGNFPPRFSGRQFPNYSSELNVNALELEDSALYLCASRPYKLIFSNQPQHFGDGTRLSIL.

The rearrangement links TRBV19 to TRBJ1-1; D is perhaps TRBD1 (6 bases). V lost 4 bases and J lost 1, with 7 bases in between. The CDR3 loop spans 13 amino acids. Germline V gene lookup returns CDR1 LNHDA and CDR2 SQIVND (reference sequence). Written as DNA, the CDR3 is TGTGCCAGTAGTACAGGGGCGAACACTGAAGCTTTCTTT. Translation gives CASSTGANTEAFF. The full variable domain, with the rest looked up from reference TRBV19 and TRBJ1-1, is DGGITQSPKYLFRKEGQNVTLSCEQNLNHDAMYWYRQDPGQGLRLIYYSQIVNDFQKGDIAEGYSVSREKKESFPLTVTSAQKNPTAFYLCASSTGANTEAFFGQGTRLTVV.

J is TRBJ1-1 and V is TRBV7-9, with 10 bases matching TRBD1. V shed 3 bases and J 10 bases; nucleotides not matched to a gene: 5. The germline V gene has CDR1 SEHNR and CDR2 FQNEAQ (reference sequence). The CDR3 consists of 13 residues. CDR3 region: CASSFGTGDRAFF. DNA of the CDR3: TGTGCCAGCAGCTTCGGGACAGGGGATCGAGCTTTCTTT. The complete variable domain, with remaining parts taken from reference TRBV7-9 and TRBJ1-1, reads DTGVSQNPRHKITKRGQNVTFRCDPISEHNRLYWYRQTLGQGPEFLTYFQNEAQLEKSRLLSDRFSAERPKGSFSTLEIQRTEQGDSAMYLCASSFGTGDRAFFGQGTRLTVV.

The V call is TRBV7-8, the J call TRBJ2-7, with D unclear. Germline values: CDR1 SGHVS, CDR2 FQNEAQ. The germline V and J ends were trimmed by 1 base and 0 bases, with 7 bases remaining between them. CDR3 length: 14 amino acids. The CDR3 loop reads CASSLVRSSYEQYF. In DNA, the CDR3 is TGTGCCAGCAGCTTAGTAAGGAGCTCCTACGAGCAGTACTTC.

The CDR3 protein is CSARSATRLYF. The DNA of the CDR3 is TGCAGTGCTAGATCGGCGACTAGACTGTACTTC. The V and J genes are TRBV20-1 and TRBJ2-7, with D possibly matching TRBD2 (6 bases). The V gene lost 2 bases and the J gene lost 12 bases, with 14 bases spanning the gap. Germline V gene lookup returns CDR1 DFQATT and CDR2 SNEGSKA (reference sequence). The CDR3 runs 11 residues.

This clone showed up just once. The chain joins TRBV19 to TRBJ1-1; 9 bases agree with TRBD1. Trimming removed 4 bases from V and 5 bases from J; junction bases left unmatched: 5. This CDR3 is built from 14 residues. Germline CDR1 LNHDA, CDR2 SQIVND (reference sequence). The CDR3 DNA is TGTGCCAGTAGTAGGCGGGACAGGGTAACTGAAGCTTTCTTT. It specifies CASSRRDRVTEAFF.

The chain couples TRBV6-1 to TRBJ1-2; D uncertain. Germline CDR1 MNHNS, CDR2 SASEGT. CDR3 length equals 16 residues. Trimming removed 2 bases at V and 8 bases at J, with 21 bases between. For the CDR3, the DNA is TGTGCCAGCAGTGAACGAGGACTGCGGCCTAGTCGAGGCTACACCTTC. Protein: CASSERGLRPSRGYTF.

V usage is TRBV28 and J usage is TRBJ2-5, with 9 bases lining up with TRBD1. CDR1 is MDHEN, CDR2 SYDVKM, per germline. CDR3 length: 14 residues. V was pared by 5 bases and J by 11 bases, with 12 bases of the junction left unmatched. Written as DNA, the CDR3 is TGTGCCAGCAGTGAATTACAGGGGGCGTGGGAGCAGTACTTC. Translating gives CASSELQGAWEQYF.

The chain couples TRBV11-2 to TRBJ1-1; D remains ambiguous. From germline, CDR1 is SGHAT and CDR2 FQNNGV. V lost 1 base and J 1 base, leaving 7 bases between the germline ends. The length of the CDR3 is 14 residues. The CDR3 is CASSLAPENTEAFF. The CDR3 DNA reads TGTGCCAGCAGCTTAGCCCCCGAGAACACTGAAGCTTTCTTT.

The chain recombines TRBV11-2 with TRBJ2-5; the match to TRBD2 covers 10 bases. The CDR3 has 17 residues. CDR1 and CDR2 (germline): SGHAT, FQNNGV. V dropped 1 base and J dropped 5; count of bases not matched to a gene: 10. The CDR3 DNA follows: TGTGCCAGCAGCTTAGGGTCTAGCGGGGGCCCCGGGGAGACCCAGTACTTC. Residues: CASSLGSSGGPGETQYF.

The V and J genes are TRBV5-5 and TRBJ1-2, with a possible D match to TRBD1 (6 bases). Trimming took 3 bases from V and 8 from J, leaving 14 bases between them. In germline, CDR1 is SGHKS, CDR2 YYEKEE (reference sequence). The CDR3 is made up of 13 amino acids. The CDR3 loop reads CASSSLGGGGYTF. The CDR3, as DNA: TGTGCCAGCAGCTCCCTGGGGGGGGGCGGCTACACCTTC. Drawing the rest from reference TRBV5-5 and TRBJ1-2, the complete variable domain is DAGVTQSPTHLIKTRGQQVTLRCSPISGHKSVSWYQQVLGQGPQFIFQYYEKEERGRGNFPDRFSARQFPNYSSELNVNALLLGDSALYLCASSSLGGGGYTFGSGTRLTVV.

The chain uses TRBV25-1 and TRBJ1-3; possible D gene TRBD1, 5 bases. The CDR3 length is 16 residues. Germline V gene lookup returns CDR1 MGHDK and CDR2 SYGVNS. Trimming shortened V by 8 bases and J by 0 bases, and 17 bases separated the two germline ends. The CDR3 sequence is CASVSGQGFSGNTIYF. The CDR3 coding sequence is TGTGCCAGCGTCTCGGGGCAGGGTTTCTCTGGAAACACCATATATTTT.

A single count supports this clone. The rearrangement links TRBV27 to TRBJ2-4; no clear D gene. The V end lost 4 bases, the J end lost 2 bases, and 15 bases lay between the germline ends. From germline, CDR1 is MNHEY and CDR2 SMNVEV (reference sequence). This CDR3 has 16 residues. The CDR3 reads CASSSHLRDPKNIQYF. The CDR3 bases are TGTGCCAGCAGTTCCCACCTTAGGGATCCCAAAAACATTCAGTACTTC.

The CDR3 bases are TGCGCCAGCAGCCAAGGGGGACTAGGATTCTACGAGCAGTACTTC. Translated, it gives CASSQGGLGFYEQYF. The V call is TRBV5-1, the J call TRBJ2-7; 8 nucleotides line up with TRBD2. Germline CDR1 and CDR2: SGHRS and YFSETQ. Unmatched junction bases numbered 9, after V lost 4 bases and J lost 3 bases. The CDR3 extends over 15 amino acids.

V gene TRBV2 combines with J gene TRBJ2-5; 9 bases are shared with TRBD2. CDR3 length: 12 amino acids. The trim removed 7 bases at V and 7 bases at J, leaving 4 bases unmatched. Germline CDR1 and CDR2: SNHLY and FYNNEI. The CDR3 DNA reads as TGTGCCAGCACCGGACTAGCGATGACCCAGTACTTC. Protein sequence: CASTGLAMTQYF.

The rearrangement uses TRBV5-1 and TRBJ1-4; tentatively, D is TRBD1 (5 bases). V lost 4 bases to trimming and J lost 5 bases, with 15 bases between them. Germline assignment: CDR1 SGHRS and CDR2 YFSETQ. This CDR3 is 15 amino acids long. CDR3: CASSGGRPGNEKLFF. The CDR3 DNA reads as TGCGCCAGCAGCGGGGGTCGCCCTGGAAATGAAAAACTGTTTTTT.

The chain uses TRBV5-4 and TRBJ2-3; D possibly corresponds to TRBD1 (6 bases). V shed 0 bases and J shed 5 bases, with 7 bases lying between them. CDR3 length equals 13 residues. Germline V gene lookup returns CDR1 SGHNT and CDR2 YYREEE (reference sequence). CDR3 nucleotide sequence: TGTGCCAGCAGCTTGGACAGGGAAGATACGCAGTATTTT. Its translation is CASSLDREDTQYF.

The CDR3 here is CASSPGTGPYEQYF. The DNA for the CDR3 is TGTGCCAGCTCACCAGGGACGGGACCCTACGAGCAGTACTTC. V usage is TRBV18 and J usage is TRBJ2-7; the D call may be TRBD1 or TRBD2 (5 bases each). V was trimmed by 2 bases and J by 2 bases, leaving 10 bases between them. The CDR3 is 14 residues long. Germline CDR1 KGHSH, CDR2 LQKENI.

The chain carries TRBV18 and TRBJ2-5, with 8 bases identical to TRBD2. Looked up from germline, CDR1 is KGHSH and CDR2 is LQKENI. J gave up 5 bases and V 0 bases, and 8 bases lay outside the gene matches. The CDR3 spans 16 residues. CDR3 sequence (DNA): TGTGCCAGCTCACCACCGGTGGCTAGCGGGCGGGAGACCCAGTACTTC. It yields the protein CASSPPVASGRETQYF.

The rearrangement uses TRBV11-2 and TRBJ1-5; 7 nucleotides match TRBD1. CDR1 is SGHAT, CDR2 FQNNGV, per germline. Trimming cost V 2 bases and J 11 bases; bases outside gene matches: 12. The CDR3 spans 15 residues. CDR3 in DNA: TGTGCCAGCAGCTTAAACACAGGGGTCCGCGAAGCCCAGCATTTT. Encoded protein: CASSLNTGVREAQHF.

The rearrangement uses TRBV4-1 and TRBJ2-5, with D possibly being TRBD2 (6 bases). The DNA end is more similar to TRBJ2-7, so the J call may be wrong. The length of the CDR3 is 16 residues. Germline V gene lookup returns CDR1 MGHRA and CDR2 YSYEKL. The CDR3 protein is CASSHREPGLLSEQYF. The CDR3 region has the DNA TGCGCCAGCAGCCATCGCGAGCCGGGACTTCTCTCCGAGCAGTACTTC.